The 21 T cell receptor beta chains given below trace back to one sample, sequenced in a study of shared clonotypes between healthy human individuals. Repertoires were generated with immunoSEQ multiplex PCR, while TCRdb's copy carries only in-frame clones and drops some. Among 2 million to 3 million clones, roughly nine tenths were seen once, and the ten largest hold more than 0.12%. Sequences were obtained from naive CD4+ T cells sorted from blood. Subset reported: CD45RA+ positively selected. Source of these receptors: a young man in good health.

The genes are TRBV6-1 and TRBJ2-7, with TRBD1 identical over 9 bases. The CDR3 sequence is 15 residues long. The junction had 8 bases not matched to a gene; V was cut back by 4 bases and J by 4 bases. CDR1 MNHNS and CDR2 SASEGT come from the germline V gene. Written as DNA, the CDR3 is TGTGCCAGCAGTGCGACCGGGACAGGGACATACGAGCAGTACTTC. Encoded protein: CASSATGTGTYEQYF.

A note on this clone: The same CDR3 also results from other DNA sequences found in this sample. This chain connects TRBV28 to TRBJ1-1; possible D gene TRBD1, 6 bases. The length of the CDR3 is 13 residues. Deletions cut 6 bases from V and 3 bases from J, with 11 bases between. Germline values: CDR1 MDHEN, CDR2 SYDVKM. CDR3 residues: CASRRGGDTEAFF. DNA of the CDR3: TGTGCCAGCAGGAGAGGGGGGGACACTGAAGCTTTCTTT.

This clone has just a few counts. The chain recombines TRBV4-1 with TRBJ1-6, with D uncertain. V shed 0 bases and J shed 8 bases, with 11 bases lying between them. Germline CDR1 is MGHRA and CDR2 is YSYEKL. The CDR3 runs to 15 residues. The CDR3 loop is CASSQDPAGYSPLHF. The CDR3 region has the DNA TGCGCCAGCAGCCAAGATCCGGCTGGGTATTCACCCCTCCACTTT.

The chain couples TRBV6-4 to TRBJ2-2; 9 bases line up with TRBD1. The CDR3 consists of 15 residues. V shed 6 bases and J 5 bases; nucleotides not matched to a gene: 7. Germline assignment: CDR1 MRHNA and CDR2 SNTAGT. This CDR3 reads CASRRETGGTGELFF. The CDR3 DNA reads as TGTGCCAGCAGGAGGGAGACAGGGGGAACCGGGGAGCTGTTTTTT.

This chain joins TRBV10-3 and TRBJ2-7; possibly TRBD1 for D (5 bases). The germline V gene encodes CDR1 ENHRY and CDR2 SYGVKD. The CDR3 totals 14 residues. The V gene lost 3 bases and the J gene lost 5 bases, with 14 bases spanning the gap. The CDR3 is CAISDTQGGDEQYF. CDR3 DNA: TGTGCCATCAGTGATACCCAGGGTGGAGACGAGCAGTACTTC.

For this clone: Other DNA variants within this sample encode the same CDR3. V and J are TRBV7-2 and TRBJ2-5; TRBD2 matches at 12 bases. Losses at the gene ends were 1 base for V and 2 bases for J; bases not matched to a gene: 2. The CDR3 is 16 residues long. Germline V gives CDR1 SGHTA, CDR2 FQGNSA. CDR3 DNA sequence: TGTGCCAGCAGCTTAGGCCTAGCGGGAGGGCAAGAGACCCAGTACTTC. This gives the protein CASSLGLAGGQETQYF.

The V gene is TRBV5-1, the J gene TRBJ1-2; 8 bases align to TRBD1. The CDR3 spans 15 residues. Per the germline V gene, CDR1 is SGHRS and CDR2 is YFSETQ. The V gene end was trimmed by 4 bases and the J gene end by 0 bases; junction bases not matched to a gene: 5. The CDR3 loop is CASSPGTGSNYGYTF. Written as DNA, the CDR3 is TGCGCCAGCAGCCCAGGGACAGGATCTAACTATGGCTACACCTTC. Based on the CDR3 plus reference TRBV5-1 and TRBJ1-2, the full variable domain is KAGVTQTPRYLIKTRGQQVTLSCSPISGHRSVSWYQQTPGQGLQFLFEYFSETQRNKGNFPGRFSGRQFSNSRSEMNVSTLELGDSALYLCASSPGTGSNYGYTFGSGTRLTVV.

The chain combines TRBV30 with TRBJ1-2, with D hard to call. The V end was cut by 2 bases, the J end by 4 bases, with 14 bases between. The CDR3 sequence is 14 residues long. In germline, CDR1 is GTSNPN, CDR2 SVGIG (reference sequence). As DNA, the CDR3 is TGTGCCTGGAGTAGTCAGGCCCCGCTCTATGGCTACACCTTC. Translating it yields CAWSSQAPLYGYTF.

J is TRBJ2-5 and V is TRBV11-2, with D uncertain. Per germline, CDR1 SGHAT and CDR2 FQNNGV. The length of the CDR3 is 15 residues. The V end was cut by 0 bases, the J end by 0 bases, with 8 bases between. Here the CDR3 reads CASSLDSGHQETQYF. CDR3 DNA: TGTGCCAGCAGCTTAGATTCAGGACACCAAGAGACCCAGTACTTC.

Worth noting for this clone: The junction departs from germline at one end; a sequencing error may be responsible. At the DNA level, this CDR3 is encoded by other sequences in the same sample as well. This chain links TRBV7-7 with TRBJ2-1; 11 bases are shared with TRBD2. There are 14 residues in the CDR3. CDR1 SSHAT and CDR2 FNYEAQ come from the germline V gene (reference sequence). Here the CDR3 DNA reads TGTGCTAGCAGCCCCGGGACTAGCGGCAATGAGCAGTTCTTC. This encodes CASSPGTSGNEQFF.

This clone was detected once. V is TRBV25-1 and J is TRBJ1-5; D is unresolved. Germline V gene sequence: CDR1 MGHDK, CDR2 SYGVNS. Trimming took 2 bases from V and 6 from J, leaving 14 bases between them. The CDR3 length is 15 residues. The CDR3 DNA follows: TGTGCCAGCAGTGAAGGTGGGCAGGACGGTCAGCCCCAGCATTTT. Its translation is CASSEGGQDGQPQHF.

J is TRBJ2-3 and V is TRBV7-3; unclear D gene. The CDR3 consists of 14 residues. The V gene's germline CDR1 is SGHTA and CDR2 FQGTGA. V lost 5 bases and J 4 bases, leaving 13 bases between the germline ends. CDR3 DNA sequence: TGTGCCAGCAGCCGGTTCCCGGGTCCAGATACGCAGTATTTT. It is translated as CASSRFPGPDTQYF.

The rearrangement uses TRBV29-1 and TRBJ1-1; D not certain. Germline CDR1 and CDR2: SQVTM and ANQGSEA. Trimming pared 6 bases from V and 5 bases from J, leaving 10 bases between. The CDR3 consists of 11 residues. The CDR3 sequence: CSVQPLTEAFF. Written as DNA, the CDR3 is TGCAGCGTCCAGCCCCTAACTGAAGCTTTCTTT.

This clone was observed a single time. Other DNA sequences in this specimen translate into the identical CDR3. The chain recombines TRBV11-2 with TRBJ1-2; TRBD1 agrees at 7 bases. This CDR3 is 14 amino acids long. Looked up from germline, CDR1 is SGHAT and CDR2 is FQNNGV. V shed 1 base, J shed 4 bases, and the junction held 3 bases outside the gene matches. Here the CDR3 reads CASSLGQGAYGYTF. Written as DNA, the CDR3 is TGTGCCAGCAGCTTAGGACAGGGTGCCTATGGCTACACCTTC.

The chain employs TRBV9 and TRBJ1-4, with 7 bases aligning to TRBD1. Germline V lookup: CDR1 SGDLS, CDR2 YYNGEE. The CDR3 length is 14 residues. Unmatched junction bases numbered 11, after V lost 7 bases and J lost 8 bases. The CDR3 nucleotides are TGTGCCAGCTCCAGACAGGGTTTGGGGGAAAAACTGTTTTTT. Translating it yields CASSRQGLGEKLFF.

The chain joins TRBV7-8 to TRBJ2-2; D may be TRBD2 (6 bases). Germline-derived CDR1 and CDR2 are SGHVS and FQNEAQ. The CDR3 spans 16 residues. Deletions cut 7 bases from V and 4 bases from J, with 19 bases between. The CDR3 sequence is CASTRGSGYPTGELFF. The CDR3, as DNA: TGTGCCAGCACCCGGGGGTCAGGGTACCCCACCGGGGAGCTGTTTTTT.

CDR3 coding DNA: TGTGCCAGCAGTCGGACAGCCGGCTCGCCTGAAGCTTTCTTT. Encoded protein: CASSRTAGSPEAFF. The rearrangement uses TRBV6-5 and TRBJ1-1; TRBD1 is a possible D gene (6 bases). Trimming shortened V by 5 bases and J by 6 bases, and 16 bases separated the two germline ends. The CDR3 is made up of 14 amino acids. Germline V lookup: CDR1 MNHEY, CDR2 SVGAGI.

The rearrangement links TRBV28 to TRBJ1-5; D perhaps matches TRBD1 (5 bases). Per the germline V gene, CDR1 is MDHEN and CDR2 is SYDVKM. Trimming left V 5 bases short and J 6 bases short, with 14 bases between. This CDR3 spans 14 amino acids. The CDR3 here is CASSIHPDSQPQHF. The CDR3 DNA reads as TGTGCCAGCAGTATTCACCCCGACAGTCAGCCCCAGCATTTT.

V gene TRBV6-1 combines with J gene TRBJ2-3, with D hard to call. Germline CDR1 and CDR2: MNHNS and SASEGT. The CDR3 runs to 13 residues. Trimming shortened V by 7 bases and J by 6 bases, and 14 bases separated the two germline ends. The DNA for the CDR3 is TGTGCCAGCAAGACTGCTTTCCCCGATACGCAGTATTTT. Its protein product is CASKTAFPDTQYF.

V gene TRBV5-1 combines with J gene TRBJ1-6; D not certain. The germline CDR1 and CDR2 sequences are SGHRS and YFSETQ. The CDR3 is 16 residues long. The V gene lost 3 bases and the J gene lost 6 bases, with 16 bases spanning the gap. The CDR3 is CASSSGLAGLNSPLHF. As DNA, the CDR3 is TGCGCCAGCAGCTCCGGGCTAGCCGGCCTTAATTCACCCCTCCACTTT.

The chain employs TRBV7-2 and TRBJ1-6; the D gene is possibly TRBD1 (5 bases). The CDR3 is 15 residues long. The V and J ends lost 4 bases and 6 bases respectively, with 13 bases between them. Germline V gene lookup returns CDR1 SGHTA and CDR2 FQGNSA. The CDR3 here is CASSYQTDFNSPLHF. CDR3 in DNA: TGTGCCAGCAGCTACCAGACAGACTTTAATTCACCCCTCCACTTT.